This is a list of T cell receptor beta chains from one sample in a study of T cells in Graves' hyperthyroidism and ophthalmopathy. Each CDR3 protein is one row after TCRdb ran MiXCR on the multiplex PCR reads. The table shows roughly 500,000 distinct CDR3 sequences, with roughly 24% occurring only once. Sequenced sample: blood. The receptors here all came from a woman in her twenties or thirties with Graves' ophthalmopathy. CDR3s include the opening cysteine and the closing phenylalanine or tryptophan. D genes are given only for firm matches. Part of the rows lack a size; the others show once, few, many or a class for expanded clones.

d_gene | j_gene | v_gene | abundance | CDR3nt | CDR3aa
- | TRBJ1-2 | TRBV11-2 | - | TGTGCCAGCAGCATCGGTCGGGGAGCGAACTATGGCTACACCTTC | CASSIGRGANYGYTF
- | TRBJ1-1 | TRBV2 | few | TGTGCCAGCAGTGACGACACAAAGACCGCTCTCGACACTGAAGCTTTCTTT | CASSDDTKTALDTEAFF
- | TRBJ1-2 | TRBV12-3/TRBV12-4 | - | TGTGCCAGCACCCTTTTATCGTCTACCTCCACCTTC | CASTLLSSTSTF
- | TRBJ1-1 | TRBV3-1 | - | TGTGCCAGCAGCCAATCAGAAGTAAACACTGAAGCTTTCTTT | CASSQSEVNTEAFF
- | TRBJ2-7 | TRBV7-9 | many | TGTGCCAGCAGCTTAGGACTGATCTACGAGCAGTACTTC | CASSLGLIYEQYF
- | TRBJ1-1 | TRBV14 | many | TGTGCCAGCAGCCGAGATGACGGGACGAACACTGAAGCTTTCTTT | CASSRDDGTNTEAFF
TRBD1 | TRBJ1-3 | TRBV28 | many | TGTGCCAGCAGTTCCGGACAGGTCTCTGGAAACACCATATATTTT | CASSSGQVSGNTIYF
- | TRBJ1-5 | TRBV27 | many | TGTGCCAGCAGTTTGGGAGACACTCAGCCCCAGCATTTT | CASSLGDTQPQHF
- | TRBJ2-7 | TRBV6-5 | many | TGTGCCAGCACTTATGAGTACTCCTACGAGCAGTACTTC | CASTYEYSYEQYF
- | TRBJ1-1 | TRBV19 | many | TGTGCCAGTACTTTTAAGGGTGGAGCTTTCTTT | CASTFKGGAFF
- | TRBJ2-7 | TRBV11-2 | many | TGTGCCAGCAGCCAGTCCGATCTCTACGAGCGGTACTTC | CASSQSDLYERYF
TRBD2 | TRBJ2-7 | TRBV5-1 | few | TGCGCCAGCAGCCGGAGCGGGGCTGCGACCTACGAGCAGTACTTC | CASSRSGAATYEQYF
- | TRBJ2-5 | TRBV4-1 | - | TGCGCCAGCAGCCAAGTAACAAGAGGCAGAGAGACCCAGTACTTC | CASSQVTRGRETQYF
TRBD2 | TRBJ2-5 | TRBV7-2 | many | TGTGCCAGCAGCCCCGTAGCGGGACAAGAGACCCAGTACTTC | CASSPVAGQETQYF
- | TRBJ1-5 | TRBV27 | many | TGTGCCAGCAGCGGTGGGTATAGCAATCAGCCCCAGCATTTT | CASSGGYSNQPQHF
- | TRBJ2-3 | TRBV4-2 | - | TGTGCCAGCAGCCAAGATTCATACCGTGGCACAGATACGCAGTATTTT | CASSQDSYRGTDTQYF
- | TRBJ2-7 | TRBV6-1 | many | TGTGCCACCAGTCCCAGGAACTACGAGCAGTACTTC | CATSPRNYEQYF
- | TRBJ2-5 | TRBV20-1 | many | TGCAGTGCCGGGCCTAACATGGGCCAAGAGACCCAGTACTTC | CSAGPNMGQETQYF
- | TRBJ2-7 | TRBV15 | - | TGTGCCACCAGCAGAGATCCAGGACTAACCTACGAGCAGTACTTC | CATSRDPGLTYEQYF
- | TRBJ2-7 | TRBV11-2 | - | TGTGCCAGCAGCTTAGCGTGGGCCCCCTACGAGCAGTACTTC | CASSLAWAPYEQYF
- | TRBJ2-7 | TRBV19 | - | TGTGCCAGTACCGACGGCCCACTCTCCTACGAGCAGTACTTC | CASTDGPLSYEQYF
- | TRBJ2-3 | TRBV2 | few | TGTGCCAGCACGGGACTCCGCACAGATACGCAGTATTTT | CASTGLRTDTQYF
- | TRBJ1-5 | TRBV5-4 | many | TGTGCCAGCAGCTTTTTCGGAGGCAATCAGCCCCAGCATTTT | CASSFFGGNQPQHF
TRBD1 | TRBJ2-7 | TRBV27 | many | TGTGCCAGCAGTTTGCGTGAGGGGGCCCACGAGCAGTACTTC | CASSLREGAHEQYF
- | TRBJ2-2 | TRBV10-3 | few | TGTGCCATCAGTGAGTCGTCCCTCCCGGTGTTTTTT | CAISESSLPVFF
- | TRBJ1-5 | TRBV19 | many | TGTGCCAGTACCGCACAAATTGGGAGCAATCAGCCCCAGCATTTT | CASTAQIGSNQPQHF
- | TRBJ2-5 | TRBV5-6 | many | TGTGCCAGCAGCATCGGACCCGCACGCCAAGAGACCCAGTACTTC | CASSIGPARQETQYF
- | TRBJ1-1 | TRBV5-1 | many | TGCGCCAGCAGCATGGACGGGAGGAGCACTGAAGCTTTCTTT | CASSMDGRSTEAFF
TRBD1 | TRBJ2-7 | TRBV6-1 | once | TGTGCCAGCAGTGCTGCCCCCGGGACAGGGTCTTTTGAGCAGTACTTC | CASSAAPGTGSFEQYF
- | TRBJ1-3 | TRBV5-1 | many | TGCGCCAGCAGCTTGGTGAGCCTCATCTCTGGAAACACCATATATTTT | CASSLVSLISGNTIYF
TRBD1 | TRBJ1-6 | TRBV6-5 | many | TGTGCCAGCAGTTACTCGATCGCTGGGGCAGGGGGGAATTCACCCCTCCACTTT | CASSYSIAGAGGNSPLHF
TRBD1 | TRBJ1-6 | TRBV30 | many | TGTGCCTGGAGTGGGAGGACAGGGGACTCACCCCTCCACTTT | CAWSGRTGDSPLHF
TRBD1 | TRBJ1-3 | TRBV9 | many | TGTGCCAGCAGCGTGAAGACAGGGGGAGGGTCTGGAAACACCATATATTTT | CASSVKTGGGSGNTIYF
- | TRBJ2-5 | TRBV5-6 | many | TGTGCCAGCAGCCGGGGACCGAGTGTTCTTCAAGAGACCCAGTACTTC | CASSRGPSVLQETQYF
- | TRBJ1-1 | TRBV11-3 | many | TGTGCCAGCAGCTTAGAGGGGAACTCGAACACTGAAGCTTTCTTT | CASSLEGNSNTEAFF
TRBD1 | TRBJ1-1 | TRBV3-1 | few | TGTGCCAGCAGCCAGGACACACAGGGGATTCCTGAAGCTTTCTTT | CASSQDTQGIPEAFF
TRBD1 | TRBJ1-1 | TRBV6-2/TRBV6-3 | many | TGTGCCAGCAGTTTAGGACAGGGGTCGTCTGAAGCTTTCTTT | CASSLGQGSSEAFF
TRBD1 | TRBJ2-2 | TRBV12-3/TRBV12-4 | many | TGTGCCAGCAGTTGGGTTATTATGGGACAGGGAGACACCGGGGAGCTGTTTTTT | CASSWVIMGQGDTGELFF
- | TRBJ1-1 | TRBV13 | few | TGTGCCAGCAGAACCGGTCCTCGAGGGGCTTTCTTT | CASRTGPRGAFF
TRBD1 | TRBJ1-2 | TRBV11-1 | - | TGTGCCAGCAGCCCGGAGTCTGGACAGGGGCTCGGCTATGGCTACACCTTC | CASSPESGQGLGYGYTF
TRBD1 | TRBJ1-5 | TRBV5-4 | - | TGTGTCAGCAGCTTGGTGTTTCCGGGACAGAGTTATCAGCCCCAGCATTTT | CVSSLVFPGQSYQPQHF
- | TRBJ2-2 | TRBV6-4 | few | TGTGCCAGCAGTGAGCAAACAGATACCGGGGAGCTGTTTTTT | CASSEQTDTGELFF
TRBD1 | TRBJ2-7 | TRBV6-1 | many | TGTGCCAGCAGGCGATCGACAGGGGCTTCCTACGAGCAGTACTTC | CASRRSTGASYEQYF
TRBD1 | TRBJ2-7 | TRBV30 | once | TGTGCCTGGAGGAGGAGGGACAGGGGGTACGAGCAGTACTTC | CAWRRRDRGYEQYF
TRBD1 | TRBJ2-7 | TRBV6-1 | - | TGTGCCAGCAGTGAGACAGGGATCTCCTACGAGCAGTACTTC | CASSETGISYEQYF